The count of the clone carrying this T cell receptor beta chain is one. Its cognate antigen is unknown. The data stem from a study of PD-1 blockade in classical Hodgkin lymphoma. Study-level results: Patients newly diagnosed and complete responders had comparable baseline diversity. CD8+ TCR diversity did not rise significantly by C4D1, unlike CD4+. Whatever underlies the repertoire differences (possibly disease activity or prior therapy) remains undefined.

Method: immunoSEQ multiplex PCR; TCRdb's copy keeps in-frame clones and lacks some. The sample has almost 85,000 clones; roughly nine tenths are singletons. Following autologous stem cell transplantation, relapse occurred in every patient, and exposure to brentuximab vedotin varied. Reported best responses ranged across complete response, partial response or progressive disease. The CDR3 is 15 amino acids. CDR1 is SGDLS and CDR2 is YYNGEE in the germline V gene. V lost 4 bases, J lost 1 base, and 4 bases stayed unmatched. This specimen consisted of peripheral blood mononuclear cells (PBMCs), obtained at baseline. This receptor was taken from a human donor with classical Hodgkin lymphoma. The genes are TRBV9 and TRBJ1-2; 10 positions agree with TRBD1. The CDR3 loop reads CASSPRTGGNYGYTF. CDR3 coding DNA: TGTGCCAGCAGCCCCCGGACAGGGGGTAACTATGGCTACACCTTC.